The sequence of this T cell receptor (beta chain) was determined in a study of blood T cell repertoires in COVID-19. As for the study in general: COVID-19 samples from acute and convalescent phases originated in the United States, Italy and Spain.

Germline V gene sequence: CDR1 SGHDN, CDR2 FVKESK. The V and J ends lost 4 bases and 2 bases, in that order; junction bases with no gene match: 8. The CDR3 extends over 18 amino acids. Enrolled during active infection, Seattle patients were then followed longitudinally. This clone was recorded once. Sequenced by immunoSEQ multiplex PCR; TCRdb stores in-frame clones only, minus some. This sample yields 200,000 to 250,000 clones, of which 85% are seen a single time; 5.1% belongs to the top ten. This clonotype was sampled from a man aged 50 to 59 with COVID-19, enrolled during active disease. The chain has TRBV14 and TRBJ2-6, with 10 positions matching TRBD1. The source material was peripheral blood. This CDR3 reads CASSRWTGGLTGANVLTF. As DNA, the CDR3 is TGTGCCAGCAGCCGATGGACAGGGGGTTTGACTGGGGCCAACGTCCTGACTTTC. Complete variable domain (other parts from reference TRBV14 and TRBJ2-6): EAGVTQFPSHSVIEKGQTVTLRCDPISGHDNLYWYRRVMGKEIKFLLHFVKESKQDESGMPNNRFLAERTGGTYSTLKVQPAELEDSGVYFCASSRWTGGLTGANVLTFGAGSRLTVL.